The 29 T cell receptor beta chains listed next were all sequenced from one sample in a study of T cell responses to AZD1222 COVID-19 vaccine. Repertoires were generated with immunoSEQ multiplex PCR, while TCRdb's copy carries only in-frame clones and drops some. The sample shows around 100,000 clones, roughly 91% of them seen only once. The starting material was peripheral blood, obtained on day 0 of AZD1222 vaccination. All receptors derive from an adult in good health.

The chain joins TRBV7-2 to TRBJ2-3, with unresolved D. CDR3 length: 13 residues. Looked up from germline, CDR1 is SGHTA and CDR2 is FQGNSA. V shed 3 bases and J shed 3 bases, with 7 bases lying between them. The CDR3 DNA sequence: TGTGCCAGCAGCTTGAGAAGAACAGATACGCAGTATTTT. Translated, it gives CASSLRRTDTQYF.

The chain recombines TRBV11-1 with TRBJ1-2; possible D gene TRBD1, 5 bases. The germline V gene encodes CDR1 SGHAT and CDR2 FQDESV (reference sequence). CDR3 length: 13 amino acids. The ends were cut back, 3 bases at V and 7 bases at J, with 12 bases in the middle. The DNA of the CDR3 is TGTGCCAGCAGCTTCACCAGGGAGAGTGGCTACACCTTC. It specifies CASSFTRESGYTF.

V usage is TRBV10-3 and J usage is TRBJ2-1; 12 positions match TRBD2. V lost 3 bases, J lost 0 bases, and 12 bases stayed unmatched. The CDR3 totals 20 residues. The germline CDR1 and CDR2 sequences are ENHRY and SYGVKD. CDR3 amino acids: CAISEIRTSGVSSSYNEQFF. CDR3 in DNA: TGTGCCATCAGTGAAATTCGGACTAGCGGGGTCTCCAGCTCCTACAATGAGCAGTTCTTC.

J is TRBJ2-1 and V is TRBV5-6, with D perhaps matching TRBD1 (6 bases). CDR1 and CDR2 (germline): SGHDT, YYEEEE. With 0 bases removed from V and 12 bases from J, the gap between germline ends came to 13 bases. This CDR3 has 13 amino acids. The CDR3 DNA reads TGTGCCAGCAGCTTGGGACAGGCCCCGGGGCAGTTCTTC. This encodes CASSLGQAPGQFF.

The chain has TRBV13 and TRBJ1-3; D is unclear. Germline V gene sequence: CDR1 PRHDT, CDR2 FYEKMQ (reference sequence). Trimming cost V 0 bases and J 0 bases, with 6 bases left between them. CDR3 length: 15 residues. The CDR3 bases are TGTGCCAGCAGCTTAGGCGCGGGCTCTGGAAACACCATATATTTT. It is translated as CASSLGAGSGNTIYF.

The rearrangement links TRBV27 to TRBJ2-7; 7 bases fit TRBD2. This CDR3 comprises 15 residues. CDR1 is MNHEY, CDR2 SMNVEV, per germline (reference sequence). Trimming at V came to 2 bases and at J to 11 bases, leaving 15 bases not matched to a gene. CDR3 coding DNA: TGTGCCAGCAGTTTAGGGGGGGTAGCCCCTCGGGCGAAGTACTTC. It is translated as CASSLGGVAPRAKYF.

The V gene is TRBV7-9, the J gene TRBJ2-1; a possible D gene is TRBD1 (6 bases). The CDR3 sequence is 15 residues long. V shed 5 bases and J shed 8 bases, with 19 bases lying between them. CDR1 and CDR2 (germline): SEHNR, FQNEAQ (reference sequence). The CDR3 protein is CASSPGAGEGYEQFF. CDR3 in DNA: TGTGCCAGCAGCCCCGGGGCAGGGGAAGGCTATGAGCAGTTCTTC.

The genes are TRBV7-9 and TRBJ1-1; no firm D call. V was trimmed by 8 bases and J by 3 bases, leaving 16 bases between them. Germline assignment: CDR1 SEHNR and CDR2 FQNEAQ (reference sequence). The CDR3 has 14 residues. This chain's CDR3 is CASSLSAGYTEAFF. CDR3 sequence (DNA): TGTGCCAGCTCCTTATCGGCAGGCTACACTGAAGCTTTCTTT.

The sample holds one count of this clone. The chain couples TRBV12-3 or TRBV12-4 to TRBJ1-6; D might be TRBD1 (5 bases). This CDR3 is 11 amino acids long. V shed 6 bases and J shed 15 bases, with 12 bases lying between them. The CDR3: CASSLADILHF. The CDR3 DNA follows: TGTGCCAGCAGCTTGGCGGACATCCTCCACTTT.

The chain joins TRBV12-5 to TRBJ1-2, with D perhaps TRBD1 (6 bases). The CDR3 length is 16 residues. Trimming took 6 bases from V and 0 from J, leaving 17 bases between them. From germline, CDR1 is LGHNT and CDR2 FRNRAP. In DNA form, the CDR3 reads TGTGCTAGTGGCACGGAGGGGGAGTTAGCTAACTATGGCTACACCTTC. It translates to CASGTEGELANYGYTF.

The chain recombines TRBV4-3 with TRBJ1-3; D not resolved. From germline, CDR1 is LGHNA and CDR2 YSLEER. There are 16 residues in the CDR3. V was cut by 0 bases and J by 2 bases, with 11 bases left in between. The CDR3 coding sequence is TGCGCCAGCAGCCAAGATCCAGTAGACCCTGGAAACACCATATATTTT. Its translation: CASSQDPVDPGNTIYF.

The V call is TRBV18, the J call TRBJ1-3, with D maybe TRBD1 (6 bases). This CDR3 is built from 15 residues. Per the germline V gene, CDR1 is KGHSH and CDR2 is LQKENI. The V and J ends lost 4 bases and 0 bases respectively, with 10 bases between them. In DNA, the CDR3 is TGTGCCAGCTCACGCCGAGGGGGCTCTGGAAACACCATATATTTT. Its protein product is CASSRRGGSGNTIYF.

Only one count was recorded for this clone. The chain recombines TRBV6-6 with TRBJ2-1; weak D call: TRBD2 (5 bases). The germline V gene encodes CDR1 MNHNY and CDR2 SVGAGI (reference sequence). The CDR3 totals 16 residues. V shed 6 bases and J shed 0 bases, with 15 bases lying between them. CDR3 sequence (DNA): TGTGCCAGCAGCGCCGGCCAGCGGAGCTCCTACAATGAGCAGTTCTTC. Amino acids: CASSAGQRSSYNEQFF.

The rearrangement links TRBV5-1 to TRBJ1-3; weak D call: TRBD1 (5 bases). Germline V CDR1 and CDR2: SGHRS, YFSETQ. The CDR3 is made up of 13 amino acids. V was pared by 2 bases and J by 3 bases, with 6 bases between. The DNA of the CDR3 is TGCGCCAGCAGCTTAGACAGTGGAAACACCATATATTTT. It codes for CASSLDSGNTIYF.

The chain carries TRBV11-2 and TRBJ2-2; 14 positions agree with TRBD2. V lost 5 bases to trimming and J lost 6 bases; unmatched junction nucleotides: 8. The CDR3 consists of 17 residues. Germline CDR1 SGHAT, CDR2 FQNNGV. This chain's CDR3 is CASSATSGGVGAGELFF. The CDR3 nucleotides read TGTGCCAGCAGCGCGACTAGCGGGGGGGTAGGAGCCGGGGAGCTGTTTTTT. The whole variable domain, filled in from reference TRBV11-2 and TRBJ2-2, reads EAGVAQSPRYKIIEKRQSVAFWCNPISGHATLYWYQQILGQGPKLLIQFQNNGVVDDSQLPKDRFSAERLKGVDSTLKIQPAKLEDSAVYLCASSATSGGVGAGELFFGEGSRLTVL.

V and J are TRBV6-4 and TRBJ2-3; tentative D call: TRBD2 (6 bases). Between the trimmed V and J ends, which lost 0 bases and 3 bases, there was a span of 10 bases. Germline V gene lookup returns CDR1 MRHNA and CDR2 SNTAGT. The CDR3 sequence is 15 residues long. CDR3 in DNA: TGTGCCAGCAGTGACTCGGGGGGTGGTACAGATACGCAGTATTTT. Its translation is CASSDSGGGTDTQYF.

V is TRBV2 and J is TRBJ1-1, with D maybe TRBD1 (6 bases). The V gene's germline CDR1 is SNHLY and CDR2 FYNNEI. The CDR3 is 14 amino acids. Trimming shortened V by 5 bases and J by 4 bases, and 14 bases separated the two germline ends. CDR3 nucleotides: TGTGCCAGCAGTAGGGGGAGGGGCGGCACTGAAGCTTTCTTT. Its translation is CASSRGRGGTEAFF.

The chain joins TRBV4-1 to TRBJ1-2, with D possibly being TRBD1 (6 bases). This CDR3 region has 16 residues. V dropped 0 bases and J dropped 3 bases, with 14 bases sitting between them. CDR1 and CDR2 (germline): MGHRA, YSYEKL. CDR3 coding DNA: TGCGCCAGCAGCCAAGATCGGGGGGCGAACGACTATGGCTACACCTTC. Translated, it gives CASSQDRGANDYGYTF.

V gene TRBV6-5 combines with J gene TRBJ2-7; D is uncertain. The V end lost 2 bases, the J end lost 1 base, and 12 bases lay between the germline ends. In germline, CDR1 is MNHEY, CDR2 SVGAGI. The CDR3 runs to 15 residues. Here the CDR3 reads CASSYRQYPSYEQYF. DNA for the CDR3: TGTGCCAGCAGTTACCGTCAGTACCCTTCCTACGAGCAGTACTTC.

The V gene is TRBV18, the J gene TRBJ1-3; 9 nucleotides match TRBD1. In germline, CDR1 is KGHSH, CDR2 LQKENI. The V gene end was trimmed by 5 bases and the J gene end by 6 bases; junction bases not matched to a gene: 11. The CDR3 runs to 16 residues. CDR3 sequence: CASSSNAGQGLNTIYF. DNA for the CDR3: TGTGCCAGCTCATCGAACGCCGGACAGGGGTTAAACACCATATATTTT.

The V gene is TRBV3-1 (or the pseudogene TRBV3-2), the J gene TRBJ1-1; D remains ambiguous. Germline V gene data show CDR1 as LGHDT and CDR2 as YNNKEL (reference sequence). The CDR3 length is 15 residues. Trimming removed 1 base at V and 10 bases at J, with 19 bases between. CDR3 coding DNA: TGTGCCAGCAGCCAAGCGATCGGTTCGGGCCCCGTAGCTTTCTTT. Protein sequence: CASSQAIGSGPVAFF.

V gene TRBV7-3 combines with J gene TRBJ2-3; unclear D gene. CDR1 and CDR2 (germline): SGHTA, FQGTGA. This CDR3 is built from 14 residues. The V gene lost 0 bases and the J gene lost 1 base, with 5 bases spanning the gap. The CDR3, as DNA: TGTGCCAGCAGCTTAACCTTCGGCACAGATACGCAGTATTTT. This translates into CASSLTFGTDTQYF.

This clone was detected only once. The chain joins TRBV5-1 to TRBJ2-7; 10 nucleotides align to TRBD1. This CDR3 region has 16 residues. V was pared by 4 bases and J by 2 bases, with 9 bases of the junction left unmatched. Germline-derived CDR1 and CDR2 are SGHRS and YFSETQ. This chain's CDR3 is CASSDGPGQGTYEQYF. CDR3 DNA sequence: TGCGCCAGCAGCGACGGTCCGGGACAGGGGACCTACGAGCAGTACTTC.

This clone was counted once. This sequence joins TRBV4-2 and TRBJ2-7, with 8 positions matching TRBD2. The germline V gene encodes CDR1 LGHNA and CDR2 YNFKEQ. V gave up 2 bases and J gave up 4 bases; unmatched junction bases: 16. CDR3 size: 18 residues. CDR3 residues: CASSQRGTGTSHRYEQYF. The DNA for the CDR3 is TGTGCCAGCAGCCAAAGAGGTACGGGGACTAGTCATAGGTACGAGCAGTACTTC.

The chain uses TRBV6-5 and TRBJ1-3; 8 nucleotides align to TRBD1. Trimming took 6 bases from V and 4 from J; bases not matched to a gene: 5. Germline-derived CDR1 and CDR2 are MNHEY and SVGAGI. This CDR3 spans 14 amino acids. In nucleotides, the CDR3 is TGTGCCAGCAGGCAGGGGGCGCGAGGAAACACCATATATTTT. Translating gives CASRQGARGNTIYF.

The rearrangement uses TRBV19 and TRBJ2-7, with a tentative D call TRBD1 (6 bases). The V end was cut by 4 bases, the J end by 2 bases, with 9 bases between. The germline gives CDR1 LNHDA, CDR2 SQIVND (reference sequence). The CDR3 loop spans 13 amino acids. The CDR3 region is CASSKGVAYEQYF. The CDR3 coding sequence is TGTGCCAGTAGTAAGGGGGTCGCCTACGAGCAGTACTTC.

CDR3 in DNA: TGTGCCAGCAGCTTTTACCGGGACGGCGACTATGGCTATGGCTACACCTTC. It encodes CASSFYRDGDYGYGYTF. The chain links TRBV7-2 to TRBJ1-2, with D possibly being TRBD1 (5 bases). V was trimmed by 3 bases and J by 4 bases, leaving 21 bases between them. CDR3 length: 17 residues. Germline CDR1 SGHTA, CDR2 FQGNSA.

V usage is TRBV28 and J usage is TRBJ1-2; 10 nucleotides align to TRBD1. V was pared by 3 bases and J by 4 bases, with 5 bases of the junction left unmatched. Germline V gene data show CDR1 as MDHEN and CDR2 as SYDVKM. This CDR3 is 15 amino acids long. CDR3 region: CASSFGTGVSYGYTF. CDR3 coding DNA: TGTGCCAGCAGTTTTGGGACAGGGGTGAGCTATGGCTACACCTTC.

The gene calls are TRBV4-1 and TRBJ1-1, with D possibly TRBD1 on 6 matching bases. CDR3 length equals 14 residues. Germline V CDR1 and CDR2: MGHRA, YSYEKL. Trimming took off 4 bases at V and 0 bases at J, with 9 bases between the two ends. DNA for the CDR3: TGCGCCAGCAGCCCACAGGGACTGAACACTGAAGCTTTCTTT. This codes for CASSPQGLNTEAFF.